These 31 T cell receptor beta chains were all obtained from the same sample, sequenced in a study of blood T cell repertoires in COVID-19. Produced via immunoSEQ multiplex PCR; TCRdb's table is partial and in-frame only. The sample has about 83,000 clones; around 84% are singletons. Sequencing was performed on peripheral blood. The receptors shown here come from a woman at least 80 years old in a cohort sampled during active or convalescent COVID-19.

This clone has more than one count but fewer than ten. J is TRBJ1-5 and V is TRBV7-6; D remains unclear. The ends were cut back, 0 bases at V and 7 bases at J, with 7 bases in the middle. Per the germline V gene, CDR1 is SGHVS and CDR2 is FNYEAQ. The CDR3 consists of 13 residues. CDR3 sequence (DNA): TGTGCCAGCAGCTTAGCGGGCTTCCAGCCCCAGCATTTT. It yields the protein CASSLAGFQPQHF.

This chain links TRBV3-1 (or the pseudogene TRBV3-2) with TRBJ1-4; perhaps TRBD1 as D (6 bases). The germline CDR1 and CDR2 sequences are LGHDT and YNNKEL (reference sequence). The length of the CDR3 is 16 residues. The V and J ends lost 0 bases and 8 bases respectively, with 16 bases between them. The CDR3 DNA is TGTGCCAGCAGCCAAGACGGGGGGGCACTACGCGAAAAACTGTTTTTT. It is translated as CASSQDGGALREKLFF.

V and J are TRBV18 and TRBJ1-3; tentative D call: TRBD1 (6 bases). V lost 4 bases to trimming and J lost 0 bases, with 13 bases between them. The CDR3 spans 16 residues. Germline lookup yields CDR1 KGHSH and CDR2 LQKENI. DNA of the CDR3: TGTGCCAGCTCACGTGCGGACAGCTTCTCTGGAAACACCATATATTTT. Residues: CASSRADSFSGNTIYF.

The V gene is TRBV30, the J gene TRBJ1-2; D is uncertain. CDR1 GTSNPN and CDR2 SVGIG come from the germline V gene (reference sequence). CDR3 length: 10 residues. Trimming left V 7 bases short and J 11 bases short, with 14 bases between. The CDR3 here is CAFGRVGYTF. The CDR3 coding sequence is TGTGCCTTTGGGAGAGTCGGATACACCTTC.

The chain links TRBV11-2 to TRBJ2-1; maybe TRBD1 (5 bases). The germline gives CDR1 SGHAT, CDR2 FQNNGV. The CDR3 contains 13 residues. Trimming pared 2 bases from V and 14 bases from J, leaving 16 bases between. CDR3 in amino acids: CASSLSTGLQEFF. As DNA, the CDR3 is TGTGCCAGCAGCTTAAGTACCGGGCTACAGGAGTTCTTC.

This clone was seen a single time. V and J are TRBV6-1 and TRBJ2-7; no clear D gene. The ends were cut back, 3 bases at V and 6 bases at J, with 18 bases in the middle. This CDR3 contains 15 residues. Germline V gives CDR1 MNHNS, CDR2 SASEGT. For the CDR3, the DNA is TGTGCCAGCAGTGACCCCCTCCTAGGATCTGGCGAGCAGTACTTC. It codes for CASSDPLLGSGEQYF.

The CDR3 sequence: CASSLWVAQTGPNSPLHF. In nucleotides, the CDR3 is TGTGCCAGTAGTTTATGGGTCGCACAGACAGGGCCGAATTCACCCCTCCACTTT. The chain joins TRBV19 to TRBJ1-6; TRBD1 matches 7 bases. The CDR3 is 18 residues long. Germline CDR1 and CDR2: LNHDA and SQIVND (reference sequence). Trimming at V came to 5 bases and at J to 7 bases, leaving 17 bases not matched to a gene. Drawing the rest from reference TRBV19 and TRBJ1-6, the complete variable domain is DGGITQSPKYLFRKEGQNVTLSCEQNLNHDAMYWYRQDPGQGLRLIYYSQIVNDFQKGDIAEGYSVSREKKESFPLTVTSAQKNPTAFYLCASSLWVAQTGPNSPLHFGNGTRLTVT.

This chain connects TRBV19 to TRBJ1-1; D unresolved. This CDR3 spans 13 amino acids. The germline CDR1 and CDR2 sequences are LNHDA and SQIVND (reference sequence). V shed 5 bases and J shed 6 bases, with 13 bases lying between them. The DNA of the CDR3 is TGTGCCAGTAGTCCGTCGGGGTACCCTGAAGCTTTCTTT. Translated, it gives CASSPSGYPEAFF.

The table lists this clone with a count of one. The V gene is TRBV6-5, the J gene TRBJ2-5; 13 nucleotides line up with TRBD2. From germline, CDR1 is MNHEY and CDR2 SVGAGI. The CDR3 is 15 residues long. The ends lost 7 bases at V and 4 bases at J; junction bases unmatched: 6. The CDR3 region has the DNA TGTGCCAGCACCAGGACTAGCGGGAGCGGAGAGACCCAGTACTTC. This encodes CASTRTSGSGETQYF.

The rearrangement uses TRBV18 and TRBJ1-1; weak D call: TRBD1 (5 bases). This CDR3 spans 14 amino acids. The V and J ends lost 5 bases and 0 bases respectively, with 10 bases between them. Germline CDR1 and CDR2: KGHSH and LQKENI. In DNA, the CDR3 is TGTGCCAGCTCAAACCAGGGCATGAACACTGAAGCTTTCTTT. Translation gives CASSNQGMNTEAFF.

This chain uses TRBV9 with TRBJ2-7; 7 bases fit TRBD1. Per germline, CDR1 SGDLS and CDR2 YYNGEE. The ends lost 4 bases at V and 4 bases at J; junction bases unmatched: 11. The CDR3 runs to 15 residues. CDR3 nucleotides: TGTGCCAGCAGCCCCTCTTACGACAGGGCTTACGAGCAGTACTTC. Translating it yields CASSPSYDRAYEQYF.

The chain carries TRBV18 and TRBJ2-2; 9 bases align to TRBD2. J was trimmed by 6 bases and V by 3 bases; bases with no gene match: 8. The CDR3 is 16 amino acids. Germline V gene data show CDR1 as KGHSH and CDR2 as LQKENI. CDR3 nucleotide sequence: TGTGCCAGCTCACCCCCCGGCTTAGCGGGAGCCGGGGAGCTGTTTTTT. This translates into CASSPPGLAGAGELFF.

Here the CDR3 reads CASSPSGGSYEQYV. The CDR3 region has the DNA TGTGCCAGCAGTCCTTCCGGAGGGTCCTACGAGCAGTACGTC. J is TRBJ2-7 and V is TRBV6-5; possible D gene TRBD2, 6 bases. The CDR3 loop spans 14 amino acids. The V end was cut by 5 bases, the J end by 1 base, with 12 bases between. The germline gives CDR1 MNHEY, CDR2 SVGAGI.

This clone has only a few counts. The genes are TRBV5-1 and TRBJ2-3; D perhaps matches TRBD1 (6 bases). V lost 4 bases and J lost 0, with 15 bases in between. CDR1 and CDR2 from the germline V gene are SGHRS and YFSETQ. CDR3 length: 16 residues. In DNA form, the CDR3 reads TGCGCCAGCAGCACTACAGGGATCCCTAGCACAGATACGCAGTATTTT. Translating it yields CASSTTGIPSTDTQYF.

V usage is TRBV6-5 and J usage is TRBJ2-2, with D possibly being TRBD1 (6 bases). The V gene lost 7 bases and the J gene lost 6 bases, with 18 bases spanning the gap. From germline, CDR1 is MNHEY and CDR2 SVGAGI. The CDR3 is 15 amino acids. This CDR3 is CASNSGTPSPGELFF. The DNA for the CDR3 is TGTGCCAGCAACTCCGGGACACCCTCACCCGGGGAGCTGTTTTTT.

V gene TRBV6-1 combines with J gene TRBJ2-7; 8 bases are a match to TRBD2. J gave up 4 bases and V 3 bases, and 8 bases lay outside the gene matches. From germline, CDR1 is MNHNS and CDR2 SASEGT. The CDR3 length is 15 residues. CDR3 protein: CASSDQREIKYEQYF. The CDR3 coding sequence is TGTGCCAGCAGTGATCAGCGGGAGATAAAGTACGAGCAGTACTTC.

Only one count was recorded for this clone. The V and J genes are TRBV7-9 and TRBJ2-5; possible D gene TRBD1, 5 bases. The ends were cut back, 1 base at V and 1 base at J, with 7 bases in the middle. Germline V gives CDR1 SEHNR, CDR2 FQNEAQ (reference sequence). The CDR3 runs to 14 residues. As DNA, the CDR3 is TGTGCCAGCAGCTTAGGACAGTCCCAAGAGACCCAGTACTTC. Amino acids: CASSLGQSQETQYF.

The V and J genes are TRBV5-8 and TRBJ2-2; 8 positions match TRBD1. The CDR3 sequence is 16 residues long. V lost 4 bases, J lost 7 bases, and 12 bases stayed unmatched. Germline CDR1 reads SGHTS; CDR2 reads YDEGEE. The DNA of the CDR3 is TGTGCCAGCAGCCGGGGGTCAGGGGGCTACGGCGGGGAGCTGTTTTTT. This codes for CASSRGSGGYGGELFF.

This chain joins TRBV3-1 (or the pseudogene TRBV3-2) and TRBJ1-1; tentatively, D is TRBD1 (5 bases). Trimming stripped 4 bases from V and 1 base from J, with 10 bases between. This CDR3 comprises 14 residues. Germline assignment: CDR1 LGHDT and CDR2 YNNKEL (reference sequence). In DNA, the CDR3 is TGTGCCAGCAGCCCCCGCAGGGCGAACACTGAAGCTTTCTTT. As protein: CASSPRRANTEAFF.

This clone was seen only once. V gene TRBV7-3 combines with J gene TRBJ2-7, with D possibly TRBD2 on 6 matching bases. The CDR3 runs 15 residues. Looked up from germline, CDR1 is SGHTA and CDR2 is FQGTGA. The ends were cut back, 5 bases at V and 1 base at J, with 15 bases in the middle. In DNA, the CDR3 is TGTGCCAGCAGCGACCTGAGCGGAGGGTCCTACGAGCAGTACTTC. Translating gives CASSDLSGGSYEQYF.

The table lists this clone with a count of one. The chain couples TRBV5-1 to TRBJ2-1, with D perhaps matching TRBD2 (5 bases). The V gene lost 4 bases and the J gene lost 6 bases, with 23 bases spanning the gap. Germline CDR1 and CDR2: SGHRS and YFSETQ. The CDR3 has 17 amino acids. The CDR3 sequence: CASSATPFPAGSNEQFF. Written as DNA, the CDR3 is TGCGCCAGCAGCGCGACCCCTTTTCCGGCGGGTTCCAATGAGCAGTTCTTC.

This chain uses TRBV3-1 (or the pseudogene TRBV3-2) with TRBJ2-2, with 9 bases matching TRBD1. V gave up 3 bases and J gave up 7 bases; unmatched junction bases: 6. Germline V gene lookup returns CDR1 LGHDT and CDR2 YNNKEL (reference sequence). CDR3 length equals 15 residues. The DNA of the CDR3 is TGTGCCAGCAGCCATTCACAGGGGGCAGGCGGGGAGCTGTTTTTT. It translates to CASSHSQGAGGELFF.

The chain has TRBV7-8 and TRBJ2-5; D unclear. CDR1 is SGHVS, CDR2 FQNEAQ, per germline. There are 13 residues in the CDR3. V was pared by 1 base and J by 5 bases, with 8 bases between. The CDR3 DNA reads TGTGCCAGCAGCTTAGTATTCCGGGAGACCCAGTACTTC. Encoded protein: CASSLVFRETQYF. The full variable domain, completed using reference TRBV7-8 and TRBJ2-5, is GAGVSQSPRYKVAKRGQDVALRCDPISGHVSLFWYQQALGQGPEFLTYFQNEAQLDKSGLPSDRFFAERPEGSVSTLKIQRTQQEDSAVYLCASSLVFRETQYFGPGTRLLVL.

The chain joins TRBV28 to TRBJ1-5, with 7 bases fitting TRBD1. V lost 6 bases to trimming and J lost 2 bases; unmatched junction nucleotides: 7. Germline V gene data show CDR1 as MDHEN and CDR2 as SYDVKM. This CDR3 comprises 15 residues. CDR3 in amino acids: CASSEGARGNQPQHF. The CDR3 coding sequence is TGTGCCAGCAGCGAGGGGGCTCGTGGCAATCAGCCCCAGCATTTT.

V is TRBV30 and J is TRBJ1-1; D is unresolved. With 2 bases removed from V and 1 base from J, the gap between germline ends came to 11 bases. Germline CDR1 and CDR2: GTSNPN and SVGIG (reference sequence). CDR3 length: 14 residues. The CDR3 nucleotides are TGTGCCTGGAGTAGGACTGCAGGGAACACTGAAGCTTTCTTT. Amino acids: CAWSRTAGNTEAFF.

The CDR3 DNA is TGCGCCAGCAGCTCAGGACAGGGGACCCTAGGCTACACCTTC. Its protein is CASSSGQGTLGYTF. This chain links TRBV5-1 with TRBJ1-2; 9 bases fit TRBD1. The J segment lost 8 bases and the V segment lost 3 bases, leaving 8 bases of the junction unmatched. From germline, CDR1 is SGHRS and CDR2 YFSETQ. CDR3 size: 14 residues.

This clone is deemed medium-sized. V usage is TRBV27 and J usage is TRBJ2-5, with D possibly matching TRBD2 (6 bases). The CDR3 totals 14 residues. V was shortened by 3 bases and J by 5 bases, with 13 bases between the two germline ends. Germline V gene data show CDR1 as MNHEY and CDR2 as SMNVEV (reference sequence). This CDR3 reads CASSFMGGGETQYF. The CDR3 DNA reads TGTGCCAGCAGTTTTATGGGTGGGGGGGAGACCCAGTACTTC.

The chain combines TRBV12-3 or TRBV12-4 with TRBJ1-5; D call uncertain. The CDR3 consists of 13 residues. V was clipped by 6 bases and J by 2 bases, with 8 bases between them. CDR3 in DNA: TGTGCCAGCAGCTACCGAGGCAATCAGCCCCAGCATTTT. Amino acids: CASSYRGNQPQHF.

The CDR3 region has the DNA TGTGCCAGCTCACCGGCAGGTACCAATTCACCCCTCCACTTT. Translating it yields CASSPAGTNSPLHF. The chain recombines TRBV18 with TRBJ1-6; D call uncertain. This CDR3 region has 14 residues. CDR1 KGHSH and CDR2 LQKENI come from the germline V gene. Trimming stripped 3 bases from V and 7 bases from J, with 10 bases between. Supplemented by reference TRBV18 and TRBJ1-6, the full variable domain reads NAGVMQNPRHLVRRRGQEARLRCSPMKGHSHVYWYRQLPEEGLKFMVYLQKENIIDESGMPKERFSAEFPKEGPSILRIQQVVRGDSAAYFCASSPAGTNSPLHFGNGTRLTVT.

This clone was observed once. The rearrangement joins TRBV20-1 to TRBJ2-7; D unclear. Germline V CDR1 and CDR2: DFQATT, SNEGSKA (reference sequence). The CDR3 sequence is 12 residues long. Trimming stripped 3 bases from V and 2 bases from J, with 8 bases between. CDR3 sequence (DNA): TGCAGTGCTAGTTCGGTTGCCTACGAGCAGTACTTC. Protein product: CSASSVAYEQYF.

About this clone itself: At one of its ends the junction is not consistent with the germline gene, which may arise from a read error. The chain has TRBV3-1 (or the pseudogene TRBV3-2) and TRBJ2-3; no clear D. This CDR3 spans 12 amino acids. Germline V gene data show CDR1 as LGHDT and CDR2 as YNNKEL (reference sequence). The DNA for the CDR3 is TGTGCCAGCAGCGAAGACCCCAGGACGCAGTATTTT. Its protein is CASSEDPRTQYF.